This T cell receptor (beta chain) was identified during a study of beta chain features in type 1 diabetes. Overall study results and limits: Shortening that was moderate but significant affected the TCRB CDR3s of Type 1 diabetes patients in all four CD4+ subsets.

CDR3 length: 15 residues. This clone has only a few counts. Its antigen is unknown. The whole isolated RNA underwent reverse transcription, so sequencing captured expressed TCRB transcripts. Generated by immunoSEQ multiplex PCR, the TCRdb table keeps only in-frame clones and is missing some. This sample has under 300,000 clones, with around 9.9% found just once. This TCR came from a man aged 25 to 40 with type 1 diabetes. The sequenced sample was naive CD4+ T cells from blood. V gene TRBV1 combines with J gene TRBJ2-7; TRBD2 is the table's D call, not checked against the DNA. TRBV1 is a known pseudogene. Here the CDR3 DNA reads TGCACCAGCAGTCTGCCGGGACTAACCTCCTACGAGCAGTACTTC. Protein: CTSSLPGLTSYEQYF.